The source of this T cell receptor (beta chain) is a study of cytomegalovirus exposure and HLA in healthy donors. General study points: In an earlier analysis, most TCR beta V segments were productive about 87% or about 30% of the time.

For this clone: The target antigen is unknown.

V shed 4 bases and J 5 bases; nucleotides not matched to a gene: 7. Germline loops: CDR1 MDHEN, CDR2 SYDVKM. This CDR3 has 15 residues. Researchers ran the PCR with 60 Vbeta and 13 Jbeta primers. Clones were read by immunoSEQ multiplex PCR, and TCRdb kept only the in-frame ones, dropping some. This table holds about 39,000 clones. The specimen sequenced was PBMCs. The chain joins TRBV28 to TRBJ2-5; 10 nucleotides line up with TRBD1. This receptor was identified in a woman aged 25-40 years in good health and CMV-seropositive. In nucleotides, the CDR3 is TGTGCCAGCAGTTCTCCGGGACAGGGGAGCGAGACCCAGTACTTC. Its translation is CASSSPGQGSETQYF. Full variable domain (outside the CDR3, taken from reference TRBV28 and TRBJ2-5): DVKVTQSSRYLVKRTGEKVFLECVQDMDHENMFWYRQDPGLGLRLIYFSYDVKMKEKGDIPEGYSVSREKKERFSLILESASTNQTSMYLCASSSPGQGSETQYFGPGTRLLVL.